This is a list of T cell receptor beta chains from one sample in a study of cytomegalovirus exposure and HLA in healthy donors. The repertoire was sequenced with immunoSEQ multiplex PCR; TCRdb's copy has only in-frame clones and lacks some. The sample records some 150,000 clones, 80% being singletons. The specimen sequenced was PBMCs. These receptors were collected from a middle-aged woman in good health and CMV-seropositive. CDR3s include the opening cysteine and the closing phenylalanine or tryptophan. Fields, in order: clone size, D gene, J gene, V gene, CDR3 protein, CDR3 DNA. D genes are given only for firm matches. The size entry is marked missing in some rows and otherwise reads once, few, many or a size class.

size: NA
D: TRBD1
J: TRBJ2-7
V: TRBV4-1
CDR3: CASRPPGQGKDEQYF
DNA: TGCGCCAGCAGGCCCCCGGGACAGGGGAAGGACGAGCAGTACTTC

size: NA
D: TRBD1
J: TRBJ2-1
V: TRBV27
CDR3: CASSPMGQGNNEQFF
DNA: TGTGCCAGCAGTCCGATGGGACAGGGGAACAATGAGCAGTTCTTC

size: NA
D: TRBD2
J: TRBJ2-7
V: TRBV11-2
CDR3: CASSLDRTSGRYEQYF
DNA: TGTGCCAGCAGCTTAGATCGCACTAGCGGGAGGTACGAGCAGTACTTC

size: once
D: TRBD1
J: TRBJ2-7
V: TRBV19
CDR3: CASRGDRQQYF
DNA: TGTGCCAGTAGAGGGGACAGGCAGCAGTACTTC

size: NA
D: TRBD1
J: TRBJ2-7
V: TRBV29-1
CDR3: CSVLQGQGNGGQYF
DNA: TGCAGCGTCCTCCAGGGACAGGGTAACGGGGGGCAGTACTTC

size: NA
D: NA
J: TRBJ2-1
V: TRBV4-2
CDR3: CASSHAAPGASSYNEQFF
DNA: TGTGCCAGCAGCCATGCAGCCCCAGGGGCCAGCTCCTACAATGAGCAGTTCTTC

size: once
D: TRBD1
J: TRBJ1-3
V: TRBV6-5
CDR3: CASKRTGSGNTIYF
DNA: TGTGCCAGCAAAAGGACAGGTTCGGGAAACACCATATATTTT

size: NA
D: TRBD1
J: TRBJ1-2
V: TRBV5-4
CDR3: CASSTADRVIGGYTF
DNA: TGTGCCAGCAGCACGGCGGACAGGGTTATTGGTGGCTACACCTTC

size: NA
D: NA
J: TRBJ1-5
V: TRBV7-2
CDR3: CASSLESGINQPQHF
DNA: TGTGCCAGCAGCTTAGAATCAGGCATCAATCAGCCCCAGCATTTT

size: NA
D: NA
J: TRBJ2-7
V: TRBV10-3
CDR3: CAIRSDYGGAEQYF
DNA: TGTGCCATCAGGTCGGATTATGGGGGCGCCGAGCAGTACTTC

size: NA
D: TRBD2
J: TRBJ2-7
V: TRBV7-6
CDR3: CASSPRGTSGSQSYEQYF
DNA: TGTGCCAGCAGCCCAAGGGGGACTAGCGGGAGCCAGTCCTACGAGCAGTACTTC

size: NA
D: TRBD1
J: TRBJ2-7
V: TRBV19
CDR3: CASSITGVTYEQYF
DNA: TGTGCCAGTAGTATCACAGGGGTCACCTACGAGCAGTACTTC

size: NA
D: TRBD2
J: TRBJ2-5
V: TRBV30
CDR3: CAWSGTGLARFRYF
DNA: TGTGCCTGGAGTGGAACGGGACTAGCGCGCTTTCGGTACTTC

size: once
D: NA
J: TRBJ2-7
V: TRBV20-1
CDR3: CSARDRPLRRF
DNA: TGCAGTGCTAGAGACCGTCCCCTCCGGCGGTTC

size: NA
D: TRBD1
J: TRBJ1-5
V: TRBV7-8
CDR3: CASSSPTGNVQPQHF
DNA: TGTGCCAGCAGTTCCCCGACAGGGAATGTGCAGCCCCAGCATTTT

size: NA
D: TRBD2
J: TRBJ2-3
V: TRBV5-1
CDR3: CASSSGLAASTDTQYF
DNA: TGCGCCAGCAGCTCGGGACTAGCGGCCAGCACAGATACGCAGTATTTT

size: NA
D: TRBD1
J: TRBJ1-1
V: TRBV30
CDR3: CAWSIGQGDFTEAFF
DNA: TGTGCCTGGAGTATAGGACAGGGGGACTTTACTGAAGCTTTCTTT

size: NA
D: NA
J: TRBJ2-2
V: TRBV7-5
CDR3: CVRSPRDTNTGELFF
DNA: TGTGTCAGAAGCCCCCGGGACACGAACACCGGGGAGCTGTTTTTT

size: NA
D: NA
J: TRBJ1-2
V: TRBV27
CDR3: CEPRCGYTF
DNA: TGTGAACCGAGATGCGGCTACACCTTC

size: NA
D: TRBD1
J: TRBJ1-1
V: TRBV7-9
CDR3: CASSSLNRGLANTEAFF
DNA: TGTGCCAGCAGCTCCCTGAACAGGGGGCTAGCCAACACTGAAGCTTTCTTT

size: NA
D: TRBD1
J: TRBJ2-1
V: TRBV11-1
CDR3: CASSLSPGQVNEQFF
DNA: TGTGCCAGCAGCTTATCCCCCGGACAGGTCAACGAGCAGTTCTTC

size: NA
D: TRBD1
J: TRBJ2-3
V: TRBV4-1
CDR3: CASSGQGVRTDTQYF
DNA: TGCGCCAGCAGCGGACAGGGGGTCAGAACAGATACGCAGTATTTT

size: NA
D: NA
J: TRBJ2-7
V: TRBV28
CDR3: CASSPNYEQYF
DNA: TGTGCCAGCAGCCCCAACTACGAGCAGTACTTC

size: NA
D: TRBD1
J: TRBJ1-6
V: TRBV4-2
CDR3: CASSQAGTVPSSYNSPLHF
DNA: TGTGCCAGCAGCCAAGCCGGGACAGTTCCCAGCTCCTATAATTCACCCCTCCACTTT

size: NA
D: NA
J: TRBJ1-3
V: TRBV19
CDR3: CASSISVSSGNTIYF
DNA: TGTGCCAGTAGTATAAGTGTGAGCTCTGGAAACACCATATATTTT

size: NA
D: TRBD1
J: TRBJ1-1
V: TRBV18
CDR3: CASSRGQGGTEAFF
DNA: TGTGCCAGCTCACGGGGACAGGGGGGCACTGAAGCTTTCTTT

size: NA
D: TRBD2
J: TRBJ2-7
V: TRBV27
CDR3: CASTSSGRGEQYF
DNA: TGTGCCAGCACCTCAAGCGGGAGGGGCGAGCAGTACTTC

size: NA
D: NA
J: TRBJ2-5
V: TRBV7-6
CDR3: CASSLSGARETQYF
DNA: TGTGCCAGCAGCTTAAGCGGAGCGAGAGAGACCCAGTACTTC

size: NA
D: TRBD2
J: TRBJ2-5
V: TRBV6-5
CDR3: CASSYSTGGDETQYF
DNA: TGTGCCAGCAGTTACTCGACGGGAGGGGATGAGACCCAGTACTTC

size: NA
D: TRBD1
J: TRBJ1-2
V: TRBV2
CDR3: CASREGRGQGYGYTF
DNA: TGTGCCAGCAGAGAAGGAAGGGGGCAGGGCTATGGCTACACCTTC

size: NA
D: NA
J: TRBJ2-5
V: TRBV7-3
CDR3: CASSSQASQETQYF
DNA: TGTGCCAGCAGCTCACAGGCTTCGCAAGAGACCCAGTACTTC

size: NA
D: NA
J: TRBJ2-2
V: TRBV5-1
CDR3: CASSLRGNTGELFF
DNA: TGCGCCAGCAGCTTGAGGGGGAACACCGGGGAGCTGTTTTTT

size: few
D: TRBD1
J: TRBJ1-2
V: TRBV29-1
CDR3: CSVAVGQGHYGYTF
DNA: TGCAGCGTCGCAGTGGGACAGGGGCACTATGGCTACACCTTC

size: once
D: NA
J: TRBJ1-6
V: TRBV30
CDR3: CAWKPPHNSPLHF
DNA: TGTGCCTGGAAGCCCCCCCATAATTCACCCCTCCACTTT

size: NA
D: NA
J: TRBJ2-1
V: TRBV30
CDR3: CAWSTSRDNEQFF
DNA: TGTGCCTGGAGTACTAGCCGAGACAATGAGCAGTTCTTC

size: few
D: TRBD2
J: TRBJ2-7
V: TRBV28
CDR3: CASSRFGGLARIHEQYF
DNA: TGTGCCAGCAGTCGTTTTGGAGGACTAGCAAGGATCCACGAGCAGTACTTC

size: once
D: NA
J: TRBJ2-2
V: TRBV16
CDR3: CASSPPVHRANTGELFF
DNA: TGTGCCAGCAGCCCTCCCGTCCACAGGGCGAACACCGGGGAGCTGTTTTTT

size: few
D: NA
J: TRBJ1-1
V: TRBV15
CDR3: CATSVTVNTEAFF
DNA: TGTGCCACCAGCGTGACAGTGAACACTGAAGCTTTCTTT

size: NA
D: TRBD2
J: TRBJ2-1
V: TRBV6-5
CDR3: CASSYGSSGDNEQFF
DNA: TGTGCCAGCAGTTACGGGTCTAGCGGGGACAATGAGCAGTTCTTC

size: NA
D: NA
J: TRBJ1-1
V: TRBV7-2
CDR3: CASSLRPVGQGSRHTEAFF
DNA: TGTGCCAGCAGCTTACGACCCGTGGGTCAGGGGAGCAGACACACTGAAGCTTTCTTT

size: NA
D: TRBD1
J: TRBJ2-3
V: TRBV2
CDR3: CASSDRGSVPDTQYF
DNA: TGTGCCAGCAGCGACAGGGGTTCCGTCCCAGATACGCAGTATTTT

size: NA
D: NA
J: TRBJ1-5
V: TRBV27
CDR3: CASSSAGNNQPQHF
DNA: TGTGCCAGCAGTTCTGCAGGGAACAATCAGCCCCAGCATTTT

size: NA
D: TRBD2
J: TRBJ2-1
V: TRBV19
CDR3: CASRPTSGRAPYNEQFF
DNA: TGTGCCAGTAGGCCGACTAGCGGTCGAGCTCCCTACAATGAGCAGTTCTTC

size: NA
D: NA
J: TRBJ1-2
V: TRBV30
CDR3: CAWSDPNRAGYTF
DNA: TGTGCCTGGAGTGATCCAAACAGGGCTGGCTACACCTTC

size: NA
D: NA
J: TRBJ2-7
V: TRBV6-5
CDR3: CASSWSVEYEQYF
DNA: TGTGCCAGCAGCTGGAGCGTAGAGTACGAGCAGTACTTC

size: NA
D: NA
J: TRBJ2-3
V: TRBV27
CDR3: CASSFRAGASPQPVKRDTQYF
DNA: TGTGCCAGCAGTTTCCGCGCGGGGGCCTCTCCTCAGCCTGTAAAGAGAGATACGCAGTATTTT

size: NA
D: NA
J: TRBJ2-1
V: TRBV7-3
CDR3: CASSTSGDNEQFF
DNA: TGTGCCAGCAGCACCTCGGGGGACAATGAGCAGTTCTTC

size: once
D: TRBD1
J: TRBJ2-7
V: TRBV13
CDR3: CASSLRDRGYEQYF
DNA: TGTGCCAGCAGCTTAAGGGACAGGGGTTACGAGCAGTACTTC

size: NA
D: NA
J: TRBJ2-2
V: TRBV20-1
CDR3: CSAWSGGELFF
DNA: TGCAGTGCTTGGTCCGGCGGGGAGCTGTTTTTT

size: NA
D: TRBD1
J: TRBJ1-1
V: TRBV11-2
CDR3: CASSRGQGSTEAFF
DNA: TGTGCCAGCAGCCGCGGACAGGGGAGCACTGAAGCTTTCTTT

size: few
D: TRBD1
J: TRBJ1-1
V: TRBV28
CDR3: CASSYSTGLMNTEAFF
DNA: TGTGCCAGCAGTTACTCGACAGGGCTAATGAACACTGAAGCTTTCTTT

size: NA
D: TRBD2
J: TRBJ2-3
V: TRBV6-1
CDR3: CASTLNLAGADTQYF
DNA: TGTGCCAGCACCCTCAACCTAGCGGGGGCAGATACGCAGTATTTT

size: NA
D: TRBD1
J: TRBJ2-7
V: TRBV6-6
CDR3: CASSYSTGTYEQYF
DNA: TGTGCCAGCAGTTACTCGACAGGGACCTACGAGCAGTACTTC

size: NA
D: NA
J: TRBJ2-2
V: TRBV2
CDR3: CASRTQANTGELFF
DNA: TGTGCCAGCAGAACACAGGCGAACACCGGGGAGCTGTTTTTT

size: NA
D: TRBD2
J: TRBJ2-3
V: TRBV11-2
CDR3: CASSGGGFAGGTDTQYF
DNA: TGTGCCAGCAGCGGGGGTGGATTCGCGGGAGGGACAGATACGCAGTATTTT